This T cell receptor beta chain was sequenced for a study of cytomegalovirus exposure and HLA in healthy donors. Study-wide findings and caveats: Both high specificity and high sensitivity reportedly marked the classifier's diagnosis of cytomegalovirus status. The study labeled about 160 TCR beta chains cytomegalovirus-associated. For most TCR sequences rarity was the rule, although some public TCRs occurred in many donors.

V lost 0 bases, J lost 7 bases, and 12 bases lay in between. The length of the CDR3 is 15 residues. The germline gives CDR1 MGHRA, CDR2 YSYEKL. Using immunoSEQ multiplex PCR, the repertoire was profiled, and TCRdb retains in-frame clones only, with some absent. This sample has about 73,000 clones, with 94% found just once. It was the approximately 120-subject validation cohort, separate from the roughly 700-subject first cohort, to which the donors belonged. With regard to this clone: Its antigen is undetermined.

This clonotype was obtained from a woman aged 18-30 years in good health and CMV-seropositive. Sequencing was done on a sample of PBMCs. The chain couples TRBV4-1 to TRBJ2-2, with D possibly matching TRBD1 (6 bases). CDR3 sequence: CASSQDPDSFGELFF. The CDR3 DNA follows: TGCGCCAGCAGCCAAGATCCGGACAGTTTCGGGGAGCTGTTTTTT.